These 30 T cell receptor beta chains originate from one sample sequenced in a study of cytomegalovirus exposure and HLA in healthy donors. 13 Jbeta primers and 60 Vbeta primers were used for the PCR. Assay: immunoSEQ multiplex PCR; the TCRdb copy retains only in-frame clones and omits some. The sample carries roughly 72,000 clones, over 70% recorded once. Specimen: PBMCs. The receptors derive from a woman in her 40s in good health and CMV-seropositive.

The genes are TRBV19 and TRBJ1-1, with D maybe TRBD1 (5 bases). V shed 9 bases and J shed 1 base, with 15 bases lying between them. The CDR3 covers 14 residues. Germline V gene sequence: CDR1 LNHDA, CDR2 SQIVND (reference sequence). The DNA of the CDR3 is TGTGCCAGCACGATGGACAAGGCGAACACTGAAGCTTTCTTT. Translating it yields CASTMDKANTEAFF.

This clone was seen only a few times. This sequence joins TRBV2 and TRBJ1-1; 10 bases match TRBD1. J gave up 0 bases and V 7 bases, and 11 bases lay outside the gene matches. The germline CDR1 and CDR2 sequences are SNHLY and FYNNEI. This CDR3 is 17 amino acids long. CDR3 sequence reads: CASTRQGASTLNTEAFF. Here the CDR3 DNA reads TGTGCCAGCACCAGACAGGGGGCCTCTACCTTGAACACTGAAGCTTTCTTT.

The chain joins TRBV5-4 to TRBJ2-7; weak D call: TRBD1 (6 bases). With 2 bases removed from V and 3 bases from J, the gap between germline ends came to 12 bases. Germline V gives CDR1 SGHNT, CDR2 YYREEE (reference sequence). The CDR3 is 14 amino acids. CDR3 amino acids: CASSFSQGYYEQYF. CDR3 coding DNA: TGTGCCAGCAGCTTCAGCCAGGGGTACTACGAGCAGTACTTC. The whole variable domain, filled in from reference TRBV5-4 and TRBJ2-7, reads ETGVTQSPTHLIKTRGQQVTLRCSSQSGHNTVSWYQQALGQGPQFIFQYYREEENGRGNFPPRFSGLQFPNYSSELNVNALELDDSALYLCASSFSQGYYEQYFGPGTRLTVT.

CDR3 in amino acids: CASSSQRSNSNQPQHF. DNA for the CDR3: TGTGCCAGCAGCTCCCAGCGGTCTAATAGCAATCAGCCCCAGCATTTT. The genes are TRBV7-8 and TRBJ1-5; D uncertain. Germline V lookup: CDR1 SGHVS, CDR2 FQNEAQ. V lost 4 bases and J 0 bases, leaving 13 bases between the germline ends. The CDR3 consists of 16 residues.

This clone has only a few counts. The J gene is TRBJ2-3, the V gene TRBV5-1; D is possibly TRBD1 (5 bases). CDR3 length: 15 amino acids. From germline, CDR1 is SGHRS and CDR2 YFSETQ. V was shortened by 4 bases and J by 2 bases, with 14 bases between the two germline ends. CDR3: CASSPRWGYTDTQYF. The DNA of the CDR3 is TGCGCCAGCAGCCCGAGGTGGGGCTACACAGATACGCAGTATTTT.

V usage is TRBV5-1 and J usage is TRBJ2-7; perhaps TRBD1 as D (6 bases). Trimming stripped 6 bases from V and 5 bases from J, with 12 bases between. This CDR3 is built from 12 residues. Germline V gene sequence: CDR1 SGHRS, CDR2 YFSETQ. CDR3 DNA: TGCGCCAGCAACGCAGGGGCTAACGAGCAGTACTTC. It is translated as CASNAGANEQYF.

This chain links TRBV27 with TRBJ2-7; the D gene is possibly TRBD1 (6 bases). Trimming removed 7 bases from V and 2 bases from J, with 12 bases in between. This CDR3 has 13 residues. Germline CDR1 and CDR2: MNHEY and SMNVEV (reference sequence). CDR3 loop: CASKRQVAYEQYF. The CDR3 nucleotides are TGTGCCAGCAAGCGACAGGTCGCCTACGAGCAGTACTTC.

This clone was detected only once. This rearrangement joins TRBV21-1 to TRBJ2-7; TRBD2 is taken as the D call from the table, unchecked against the DNA. TRBV21-1 is a pseudogene segment. The CDR3 length is 16 residues. The CDR3 is CASSSVRREGAYEQYF. CDR3 DNA: TGTGCCAGCAGCAGCGTTAGGAGGGAGGGGGCCTACGAGCAGTACTTC.

This clone has just one count. The chain recombines TRBV6-5 with TRBJ1-2, with 8 bases fitting TRBD1. V trimming: 6 bases; J trimming: 8 bases; junction bases outside the gene matches: 8. In germline, CDR1 is MNHEY, CDR2 SVGAGI. The CDR3 length is 13 residues. The CDR3 protein is CASRTDRVQGYTF. CDR3 DNA sequence: TGTGCCAGCAGGACGGACAGGGTCCAAGGCTACACCTTC.

The genes are TRBV5-6 and TRBJ2-7; TRBD2 might be the D (5 bases). From germline, CDR1 is SGHDT and CDR2 YYEEEE. Trimming removed 1 base from V and 4 bases from J, with 6 bases in between. This CDR3 is 12 amino acids long. The CDR3 DNA follows: TGTGCCAGCAGCTTGTCGGGGTACGAGCAGTACTTC. Its protein product is CASSLSGYEQYF.

J is TRBJ2-1 and V is TRBV30, with a tentative D call TRBD1 (6 bases). Per germline, CDR1 GTSNPN and CDR2 SVGIG (reference sequence). Trimming removed 1 base from V and 5 bases from J, with 39 bases in between. CDR3 length equals 23 residues. The CDR3 loop is CAWSGRTSATSGLPMGTHNEQFF. The DNA for the CDR3 is TGTGCCTGGAGTGGACGGACCTCGGCTACGTCTGGTTTACCAATGGGGACACACAATGAGCAGTTCTTC. The full variable domain, in which reference TRBV30 and TRBJ2-1 provide the parts outside the CDR3, is SQTIHQWPATLVQPVGSPLSLECTVEGTSNPNLYWYRQAAGRGLQLLFYSVGIGQISSEVPQNLSASRPQDRQFILSSKKLLLSDSGFYLCAWSGRTSATSGLPMGTHNEQFFGPGTRLTVL.

The V gene is TRBV4-1, the J gene TRBJ1-2; TRBD1 agrees at 8 bases. Germline V lookup: CDR1 MGHRA, CDR2 YSYEKL. This CDR3 region has 14 residues. V was pared by 4 bases and J by 6 bases, with 7 bases of the junction left unmatched. The CDR3 DNA sequence: TGCGCCAGCAGCCGCCCGGGACAGGCGAATGGCTACACCTTC. Translated: CASSRPGQANGYTF.

V gene TRBV5-1 combines with J gene TRBJ1-2, with TRBD1 matching over 9 bases. The V segment lost 4 bases and the J segment 5 bases; nucleotides outside the gene matches: 6. The germline CDR1 and CDR2 sequences are SGHRS and YFSETQ. CDR3 length equals 14 residues. The CDR3 region has the DNA TGCGCCAGCAGCCCCGGGACAGGGACGTATGGCTACACCTTC. This codes for CASSPGTGTYGYTF.

This chain joins TRBV19 and TRBJ2-7, with 9 nucleotides matching TRBD1. V shed 5 bases and J 6 bases; nucleotides not matched to a gene: 14. The length of the CDR3 is 16 residues. CDR1 and CDR2 (germline): LNHDA, SQIVND (reference sequence). Here the CDR3 DNA reads TGTGCCAGTAGTCCCCTCCGGGACAGGGTCCCCTCCGAGCAGTACTTC. Its translation: CASSPLRDRVPSEQYF.

In this sample, this clone turned up once. This chain links TRBV7-3 with TRBJ1-2; possible D gene TRBD1, 5 bases. The CDR3 is 12 residues long. Trimming left V 8 bases short and J 7 bases short, with 14 bases between. Germline V gene lookup returns CDR1 SGHTA and CDR2 FQGTGA. The CDR3 reads CASPPGGGGYTF. The CDR3 region has the DNA TGTGCCAGCCCCCCCGGGGGAGGTGGCTACACCTTC.

Comment on this clone: A read error may produce the germline difference seen at one junction end. V gene TRBV7-9 combines with J gene TRBJ1-4; tentative D call: TRBD1 (5 bases). CDR1 and CDR2 from the germline V gene are SEHNR and FQNEAQ (reference sequence). The CDR3 covers 15 residues. This CDR3 reads CSSSLGLSGNEKLFF. Written as DNA, the CDR3 is TGTTCCAGCAGCTTAGGGTTGTCAGGGAACGAAAAACTGTTTTTT.

The chain uses TRBV5-6 and TRBJ2-7; 13 bases are a match to TRBD2. This CDR3 comprises 16 residues. J gave up 2 bases and V 0 bases, and 2 bases lay outside the gene matches. Germline values: CDR1 SGHDT, CDR2 YYEEEE. The CDR3 nucleotides are TGTGCCAGCAGCTTGGGCGGGACTAGCGGGGCCTACGAGCAGTACTTC. Protein sequence: CASSLGGTSGAYEQYF.

This clone was counted a single time. The chain recombines TRBV2 with TRBJ1-2; tentative D call: TRBD1 (5 bases). CDR1 is SNHLY, CDR2 FYNNEI, per germline. The CDR3 runs 13 residues. V was shortened by 2 bases and J by 7 bases, with 11 bases between the two germline ends. In nucleotides, the CDR3 is TGTGCCAGCAGTGAACAGGGAAGAGGTGGCTACACCTTC. Translation: CASSEQGRGGYTF.

The CDR3 region has the DNA TGCGCCAGCGGAAGGTTCGCAGGGGATACTGAAGCTTTCTTT. As protein: CASGRFAGDTEAFF. V and J are TRBV5-1 and TRBJ1-1, with TRBD1 as a possible D gene (6 bases). The CDR3 is 14 amino acids. V was trimmed by 7 bases and J by 5 bases, leaving 18 bases between them. The germline CDR1 and CDR2 sequences are SGHRS and YFSETQ.

The CDR3 sequence is CASESRWGSNQPQHF. The CDR3 DNA reads TGTGCCAGCGAATCCAGGTGGGGCAGCAATCAGCCCCAGCATTTT. V gene TRBV21-1 combines with J gene TRBJ1-5; the D segment call TRBD1 is taken from the table without a DNA check. TRBV21-1 is flagged as a pseudogene. This CDR3 has 15 residues.

The chain recombines TRBV28 with TRBJ1-5; 7 bases map to TRBD1. J lost 7 bases, V lost 1 base, and 10 bases had no gene match. The germline V gene has CDR1 MDHEN and CDR2 SYDVKM. This CDR3 comprises 16 residues. In DNA form, the CDR3 reads TGTGCCAGCAGTTTATTGGCGACAGGGTTTAGCCAGCCCCAGCATTTT. Encoded protein: CASSLLATGFSQPQHF.

The V and J genes are TRBV11-3 and TRBJ2-1, with TRBD2 identical over 11 bases. CDR1 SGHNT and CDR2 YENEEA come from the germline V gene. The CDR3 contains 15 residues. The V gene end was trimmed by 5 bases and the J gene end by 9 bases; junction bases not matched to a gene: 9. Written as DNA, the CDR3 is TGTGCCAGCAGCCCGGGACTAGCGGATAGGGGTGAGCAGTTCTTC. Amino acid sequence: CASSPGLADRGEQFF.

A few counts support this clone. The CDR3 is CASRTTGGRKSFF. CDR3 nucleotide sequence: TGTGCCAGCAGAACCACAGGGGGAAGGAAGTCTTTCTTT. The rearrangement links TRBV27 to TRBJ1-1; 8 bases are a match to TRBD1. The length of the CDR3 is 13 residues. Looked up from germline, CDR1 is MNHEY and CDR2 is SMNVEV (reference sequence). The V segment lost 6 bases and the J segment 12 bases; nucleotides outside the gene matches: 12.

The chain is built from TRBV5-1 and TRBJ2-3; the match to TRBD2 covers 8 bases. This CDR3 has 17 amino acids. Germline assignment: CDR1 SGHRS and CDR2 YFSETQ. After removal of 0 bases from V and 2 bases from J, the junction contained 8 bases not matched to a gene. The CDR3 DNA follows: TGCGCCAGCAGCTTGGCCAGTGGGACTAGGAACACAGATACGCAGTATTTT. Its translation: CASSLASGTRNTDTQYF.

The chain combines TRBV19 with TRBJ2-1; 7 nucleotides agree with TRBD2. V gave up 7 bases and J gave up 2 bases; unmatched junction bases: 8. The length of the CDR3 is 15 residues. The germline gives CDR1 LNHDA, CDR2 SQIVND (reference sequence). In DNA form, the CDR3 reads TGTGCCAGTACGGTGGCTAGCGGTACCTACAATGAGCAGTTCTTC. It specifies CASTVASGTYNEQFF.

The chain recombines TRBV4-2 with TRBJ2-1, with D perhaps TRBD2 (7 bases). V lost 0 bases and J 4 bases, leaving 16 bases between the germline ends. The V gene's germline CDR1 is LGHNA and CDR2 YNFKEQ. There are 17 residues in the CDR3. The CDR3 bases are TGTGCCAGCAGCCAAGATGGGACGGGGGGCCCATACAATGAGCAGTTCTTC. Protein sequence: CASSQDGTGGPYNEQFF.

This chain uses TRBV7-9 with TRBJ1-1; 9 nucleotides align to TRBD1. Germline assignment: CDR1 SEHNR and CDR2 FQNEAQ (reference sequence). With 5 bases clipped from V and 6 bases from J, the junction kept 13 bases outside the gene matches. The CDR3 contains 16 residues. CDR3 sequence (DNA): TGTGCCAGCAGCCGGATTGCGGGGACAGGGCGCCCTGAAGCTTTCTTT. Amino acids: CASSRIAGTGRPEAFF.

The chain employs TRBV2 and TRBJ1-5; D gene unclear. Per germline, CDR1 SNHLY and CDR2 FYNNEI. Between the trimmed V and J ends, which lost 7 bases and 1 base, there was a span of 14 bases. This CDR3 contains 15 residues. The CDR3 DNA is TGTGCCAGCACCGAGGGTACAAAAAGCAATCAGCCCCAGCATTTT. Its translation: CASTEGTKSNQPQHF.

This clone has more than one count but fewer than ten. The chain combines TRBV5-6 with TRBJ2-7, with a tentative D call TRBD1 (8 bases). This CDR3 has 17 amino acids. Deletions cut 1 base from V and 2 bases from J, with 19 bases between. Germline V gene data show CDR1 as SGHDT and CDR2 as YYEEEE. Here the CDR3 DNA reads TGTGCCAGCAGCTTGTGGGCCCGGACAGGGAGGGCCTACGAGCAGTACTTC. Protein product: CASSLWARTGRAYEQYF.

This chain links TRBV19 with TRBJ1-5, with 7 bases aligning to TRBD1. Germline CDR1 and CDR2: LNHDA and SQIVND (reference sequence). V lost 3 bases, J lost 2 bases, and 7 bases stayed unmatched. This CDR3 contains 16 residues. In DNA form, the CDR3 reads TGTGCCAGTAGTATCCGACAGGGTGGGGGCAATCAGCCCCAGCATTTT. Its protein is CASSIRQGGGNQPQHF. Filled out from reference TRBV19 and TRBJ1-5, the complete variable domain reads DGGITQSPKYLFRKEGQNVTLSCEQNLNHDAMYWYRQDPGQGLRLIYYSQIVNDFQKGDIAEGYSVSREKKESFPLTVTSAQKNPTAFYLCASSIRQGGGNQPQHFGDGTRLSIL.